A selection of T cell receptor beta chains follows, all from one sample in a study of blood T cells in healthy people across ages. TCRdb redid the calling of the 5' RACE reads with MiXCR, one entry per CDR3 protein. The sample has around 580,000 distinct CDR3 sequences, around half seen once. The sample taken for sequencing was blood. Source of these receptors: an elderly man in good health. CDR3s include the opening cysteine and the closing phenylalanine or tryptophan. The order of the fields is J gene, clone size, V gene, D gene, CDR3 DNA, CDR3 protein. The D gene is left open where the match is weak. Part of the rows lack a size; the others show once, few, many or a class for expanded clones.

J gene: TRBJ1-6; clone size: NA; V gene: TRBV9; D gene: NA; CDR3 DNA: TGTGCCAGCAGCGCGACAGGTGCTGGTTCACCCCTCCACTTT; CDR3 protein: CASSATGAGSPLHF
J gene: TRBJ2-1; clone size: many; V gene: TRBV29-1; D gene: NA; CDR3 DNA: TGCAGCGTTGGCTCCTACAATGAGCAGTTCTTC; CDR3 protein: CSVGSYNEQFF
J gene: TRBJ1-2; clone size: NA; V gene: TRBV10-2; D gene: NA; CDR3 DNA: TGCGCCAGCAGTGAGTTTGGGTATGTCTACACCTTC; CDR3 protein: CASSEFGYVYTF
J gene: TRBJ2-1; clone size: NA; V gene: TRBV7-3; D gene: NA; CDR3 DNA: TGTGCCAGCAGCGAGGGAGTATTCTCCTACAATGAGCAGTTCTTC; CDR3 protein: CASSEGVFSYNEQFF
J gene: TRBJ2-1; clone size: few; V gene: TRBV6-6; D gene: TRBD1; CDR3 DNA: TGTGCCAGCAGCCCAGGACAGGGGGGGTACAATGAGCAGTTCTTC; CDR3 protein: CASSPGQGGYNEQFF
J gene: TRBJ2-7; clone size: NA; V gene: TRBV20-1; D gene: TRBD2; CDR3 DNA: TGCAGTGCTTGGACTAGCGGGAGGGGCAGCTCCTACGAGCAGTACTTC; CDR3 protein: CSAWTSGRGSSYEQYF
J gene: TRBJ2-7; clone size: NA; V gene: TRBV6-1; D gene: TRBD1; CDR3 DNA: TGTGCCAGCAGTAGGACAGGGTCGGGGCAGAACTACGAGCAGTACTTC; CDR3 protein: CASSRTGSGQNYEQYF
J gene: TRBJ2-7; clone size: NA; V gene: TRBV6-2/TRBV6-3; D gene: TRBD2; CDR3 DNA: TGTGCCAGCCTATCCACCCTACAGTCGGGAGGGCAGTACTTC; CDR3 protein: CASLSTLQSGGQYF
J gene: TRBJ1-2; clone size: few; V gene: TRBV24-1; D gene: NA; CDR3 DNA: TGTGCCACCAGTCCGAGGGGAGCGCGGATCTCGAGCTACACCTTC; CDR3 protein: CATSPRGARISSYTF
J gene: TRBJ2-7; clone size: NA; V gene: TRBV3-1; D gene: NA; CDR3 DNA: TGTGCCAGCAGTCGGACTCAATCGAGCTCCTACAATGAGCAGTACTTC; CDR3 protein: CASSRTQSSSYNEQYF
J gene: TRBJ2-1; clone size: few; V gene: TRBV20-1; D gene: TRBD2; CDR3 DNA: TGCAGTGCTAGAAGTACGGCGGGAGGGGAGCAGTTCTTC; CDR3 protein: CSARSTAGGEQFF
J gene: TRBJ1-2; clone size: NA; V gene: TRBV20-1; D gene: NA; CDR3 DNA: TGCAGTGCTAGTACGCAGGGGACCCTAGGCTACACCTTC; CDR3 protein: CSASTQGTLGYTF
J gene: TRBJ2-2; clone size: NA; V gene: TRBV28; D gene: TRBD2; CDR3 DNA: TGTGCCAGCAGTCTAGCGGGAGGGCCAGGGACCGGGGAGCTGTTTTTT; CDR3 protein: CASSLAGGPGTGELFF
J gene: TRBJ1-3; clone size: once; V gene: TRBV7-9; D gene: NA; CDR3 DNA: TGTGCCAGCAGAACAGGGAGCTCTGGAAACACCATATATTTT; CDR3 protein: CASRTGSSGNTIYF
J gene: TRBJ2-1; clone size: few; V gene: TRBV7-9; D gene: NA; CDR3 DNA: TGTGCCAGCAGCCCCCCCAGGGGGGATGCCACGAGCTCCTACAATGAGCAGTTCTTC; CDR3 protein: CASSPPRGDATSSYNEQFF
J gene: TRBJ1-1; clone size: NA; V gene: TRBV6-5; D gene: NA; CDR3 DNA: TGTGCCAGCAGTTACGCGACCATGGGGACTGAAGCTTTCTTT; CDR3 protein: CASSYATMGTEAFF
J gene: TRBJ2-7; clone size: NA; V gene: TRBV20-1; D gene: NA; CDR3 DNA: TGCAGTGCTAGACGAATCTACGAGCAGTACTTC; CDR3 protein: CSARRIYEQYF
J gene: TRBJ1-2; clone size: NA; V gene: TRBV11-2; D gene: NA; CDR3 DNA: TGTGCCAGCAGCCTAAGCCCGAGGGTTTATGGCTACACCTTC; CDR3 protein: CASSLSPRVYGYTF
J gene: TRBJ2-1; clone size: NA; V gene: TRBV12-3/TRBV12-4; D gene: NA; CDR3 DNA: TGTGCCAGCAGTTTAGTCAGGCCCGGCAATGAGCAGTTCTTC; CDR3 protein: CASSLVRPGNEQFF
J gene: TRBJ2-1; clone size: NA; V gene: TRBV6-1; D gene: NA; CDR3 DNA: TGTGCCAGCAGTGCCCGCCTGGATGGAAGCCCCTACAATGAGCAGTTCTTC; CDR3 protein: CASSARLDGSPYNEQFF
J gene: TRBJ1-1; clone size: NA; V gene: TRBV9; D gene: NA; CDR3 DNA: TGTGCCAGCAGCAGCCACTCGACTCCGGGGAACACTGAAGCTTTCTTT; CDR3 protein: CASSSHSTPGNTEAFF
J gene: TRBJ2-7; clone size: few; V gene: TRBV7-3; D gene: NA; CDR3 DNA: TGTGCCAGCAGCTTATACTCCGGGAGTATGGGCTACGAGCAGTACTTC; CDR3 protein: CASSLYSGSMGYEQYF
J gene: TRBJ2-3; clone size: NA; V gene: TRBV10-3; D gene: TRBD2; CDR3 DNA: TGTGCCATCACCAGAAGCGGGGGGAGCACAGATACGCAGTATTTT; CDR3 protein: CAITRSGGSTDTQYF